The 9 T cell receptor beta chains presented below share a single source sample, sequenced in a study of control samples from healthy donors and cancer patients. The protocol was immunoSEQ multiplex PCR, while the TCRdb copy is restricted to in-frame clones and leaves out a portion. This sample has about 140,000 clones, with about 90% found just once. Sequences were obtained from blood. All receptors derive from a young man in good health.

V gene TRBV4-2 combines with J gene TRBJ2-2, with D possibly being TRBD1 (5 bases). CDR1 is LGHNA, CDR2 YNFKEQ, per germline. V dropped 2 bases and J dropped 6 bases, with 13 bases sitting between them. The CDR3 is made up of 15 amino acids. CDR3 DNA: TGTGCCAGCAGCCAAAACTCAGACAGCTCCGGGGAGCTGTTTTTT. Translating gives CASSQNSDSSGELFF.

The rearrangement links TRBV7-9 to TRBJ2-7; 8 bases match TRBD2. The V and J ends lost 3 bases and 0 bases, in that order; junction bases with no gene match: 10. There are 17 residues in the CDR3. Germline assignment: CDR1 SEHNR and CDR2 FQNEAQ (reference sequence). The CDR3 nucleotides read TGTGCCAGCAGCTTTATCTCAGGCGGGGGGAGCTCCTACGAGCAGTACTTC. It encodes CASSFISGGGSSYEQYF.

The chain combines TRBV10-3 with TRBJ1-4; TRBD1 is a possible D gene (6 bases). Per germline, CDR1 ENHRY and CDR2 SYGVKD. Trimming left V 4 bases short and J 6 bases short, with 18 bases between. This CDR3 comprises 16 residues. The DNA for the CDR3 is TGTGCCATCAGTGGGACAGCGGGGGGATTGGATGAAAAACTGTTTTTT. It codes for CAISGTAGGLDEKLFF.

Only a few counts were recorded for this clone. The chain links TRBV5-1 to TRBJ1-2, with 9 positions matching TRBD1. Unmatched junction bases numbered 19, after V lost 0 bases and J lost 10 bases. This CDR3 spans 18 amino acids. Per germline, CDR1 SGHRS and CDR2 YFSETQ. The CDR3 DNA sequence: TGCGCCAGCAGCTTGGTCGTTTCTTTCGGGACAGGGAAAGCTCCCTACACCTTC. Residues: CASSLVVSFGTGKAPYTF.

Here the CDR3 DNA reads TGTGCCAGCAGCTTTGGCCAGGCGAACACTGAAGCTTTCTTT. Encoded protein: CASSFGQANTEAFF. The V call is TRBV5-4, the J call TRBJ1-1; D not resolved. This CDR3 is built from 14 residues. Between the trimmed V and J ends, which lost 2 bases and 1 base, there was a span of 9 bases. Per germline, CDR1 SGHNT and CDR2 YYREEE (reference sequence).

This chain joins TRBV27 and TRBJ2-6; possibly TRBD2 for D (5 bases). The germline CDR1 and CDR2 sequences are MNHEY and SMNVEV (reference sequence). This CDR3 has 18 amino acids. The ends were cut back, 4 bases at V and 1 base at J, with 17 bases in the middle. CDR3 sequence (DNA): TGTGCCAGCAGTTCCCGGGCCGGGAAGAGATCTGGGGCCAACGTCCTGACTTTC. Protein product: CASSSRAGKRSGANVLTF.

The V gene is TRBV6-6, the J gene TRBJ2-7, with no clear D. V was shortened by 5 bases and J by 3 bases, with 8 bases between the two germline ends. Germline loops: CDR1 MNHNY, CDR2 SVGAGI (reference sequence). The length of the CDR3 is 12 residues. The CDR3 is CASSQNLYEQYF. The CDR3 DNA reads TGTGCCAGCAGTCAAAACCTCTACGAGCAGTACTTC.

The chain recombines TRBV7-2 with TRBJ2-3, with 7 bases identical to TRBD2. This CDR3 is built from 14 residues. The V and J ends lost 10 bases and 0 bases, in that order; junction bases with no gene match: 7. The germline CDR1 and CDR2 sequences are SGHTA and FQGNSA. The CDR3 reads CATPGGTSTDTQYF. The DNA for the CDR3 is TGTGCCACCCCGGGGGGAACTAGCACAGATACGCAGTATTTT.

This clone showed up just once. The gene calls are TRBV4-1 and TRBJ2-2; D possibly corresponds to TRBD1 (5 bases). The V end was cut by 0 bases, the J end by 3 bases, with 8 bases between. This CDR3 spans 15 amino acids. CDR1 is MGHRA, CDR2 YSYEKL, per germline. The CDR3 protein is CASSQEGRDTGELFF. Here the CDR3 DNA reads TGCGCCAGCAGCCAAGAAGGCAGGGACACCGGGGAGCTGTTTTTT.